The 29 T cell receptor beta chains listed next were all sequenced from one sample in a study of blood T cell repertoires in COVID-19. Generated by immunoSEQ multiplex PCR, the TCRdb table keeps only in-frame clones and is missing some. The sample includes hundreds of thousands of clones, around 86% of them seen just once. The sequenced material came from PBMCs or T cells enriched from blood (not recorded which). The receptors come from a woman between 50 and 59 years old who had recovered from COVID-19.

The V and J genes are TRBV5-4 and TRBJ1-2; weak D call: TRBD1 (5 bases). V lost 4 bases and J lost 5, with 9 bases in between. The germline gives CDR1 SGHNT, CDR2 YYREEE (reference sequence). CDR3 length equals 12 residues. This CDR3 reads CASSPDSYGYTF. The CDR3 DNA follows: TGTGCCAGCAGCCCCGACAGTTATGGCTACACCTTC.

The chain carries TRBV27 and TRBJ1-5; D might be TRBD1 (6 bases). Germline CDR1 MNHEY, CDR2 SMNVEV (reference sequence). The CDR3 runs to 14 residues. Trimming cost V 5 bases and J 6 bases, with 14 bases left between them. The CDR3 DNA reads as TGTGCCAGCAGTCGCAGGGGCAGCGCTCAGCCCCAGCATTTT. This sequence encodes CASSRRGSAQPQHF.

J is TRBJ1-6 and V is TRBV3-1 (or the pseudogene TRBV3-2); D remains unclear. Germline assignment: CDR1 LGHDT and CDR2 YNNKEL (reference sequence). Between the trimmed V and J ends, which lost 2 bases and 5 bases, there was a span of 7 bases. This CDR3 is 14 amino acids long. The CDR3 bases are TGTGCCAGCAGCCAATTACACAATAATTCACCCCTCCACTTT. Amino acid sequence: CASSQLHNNSPLHF.

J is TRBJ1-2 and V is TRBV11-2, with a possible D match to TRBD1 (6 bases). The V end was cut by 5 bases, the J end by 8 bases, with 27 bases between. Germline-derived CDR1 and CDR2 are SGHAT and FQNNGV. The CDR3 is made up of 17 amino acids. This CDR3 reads CASSPGETPAQLWGYTF. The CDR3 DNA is TGTGCCAGCAGCCCAGGGGAGACCCCCGCACAACTTTGGGGCTACACCTTC.

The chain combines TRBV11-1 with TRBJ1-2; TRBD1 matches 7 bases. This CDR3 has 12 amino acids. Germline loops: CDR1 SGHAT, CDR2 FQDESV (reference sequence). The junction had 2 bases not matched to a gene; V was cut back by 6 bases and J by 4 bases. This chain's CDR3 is CASRGTVYGYTF. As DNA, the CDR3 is TGTGCCAGCAGAGGGACAGTCTATGGCTACACCTTC.

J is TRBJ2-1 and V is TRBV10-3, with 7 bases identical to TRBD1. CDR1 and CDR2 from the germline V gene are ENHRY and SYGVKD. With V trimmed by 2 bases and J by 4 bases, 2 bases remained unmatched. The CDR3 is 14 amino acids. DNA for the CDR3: TGTGCCATCAGTGAGCTGGGACAGTACAATGAGCAGTTCTTC. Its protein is CAISELGQYNEQFF.

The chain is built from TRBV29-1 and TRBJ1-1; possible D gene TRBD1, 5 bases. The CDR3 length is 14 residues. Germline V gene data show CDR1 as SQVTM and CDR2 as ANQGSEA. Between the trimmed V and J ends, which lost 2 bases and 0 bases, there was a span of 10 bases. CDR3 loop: CSVETTELNTEAFF. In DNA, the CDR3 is TGCAGCGTTGAAACGACAGAACTGAACACTGAAGCTTTCTTT. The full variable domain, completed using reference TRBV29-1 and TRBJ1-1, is SAVISQKPSRDICQRGTSLTIQCQVDSQVTMMFWYRQQPGQSLTLIATANQGSEATYESGFVIDKFPISRPNLTFSTLTVSNMSPEDSSIYLCSVETTELNTEAFFGQGTRLTVV.

In DNA, the CDR3 is TGTGCCAGCAGTTTATCGGGCGGGAACAATGAGCAGTTCTTC. Protein product: CASSLSGGNNEQFF. The V gene is TRBV28, the J gene TRBJ2-1; D may be TRBD2 (6 bases). Germline V lookup: CDR1 MDHEN, CDR2 SYDVKM. CDR3 size: 14 residues. V dropped 1 base and J dropped 5 bases, with 9 bases sitting between them. The complete variable domain, with remaining parts taken from reference TRBV28 and TRBJ2-1, reads DVKVTQSSRYLVKRTGEKVFLECVQDMDHENMFWYRQDPGLGLRLIYFSYDVKMKEKGDIPEGYSVSREKKERFSLILESASTNQTSMYLCASSLSGGNNEQFFGPGTRLTVL.

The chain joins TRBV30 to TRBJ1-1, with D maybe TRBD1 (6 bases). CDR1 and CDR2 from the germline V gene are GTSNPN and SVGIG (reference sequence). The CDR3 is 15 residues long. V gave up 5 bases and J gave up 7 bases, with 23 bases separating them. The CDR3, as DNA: TGTGCCTGGGCTCGGACAGTCCTGAGGGGCGGTGAAGCTTTCTTT. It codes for CAWARTVLRGGEAFF.

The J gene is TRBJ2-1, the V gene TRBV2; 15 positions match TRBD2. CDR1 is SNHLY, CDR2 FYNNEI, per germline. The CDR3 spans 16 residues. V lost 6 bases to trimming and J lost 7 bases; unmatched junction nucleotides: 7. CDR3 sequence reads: CASRGGLAGGGNEQFF. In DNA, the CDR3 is TGTGCCAGCAGAGGAGGACTAGCGGGAGGGGGGAATGAGCAGTTCTTC.

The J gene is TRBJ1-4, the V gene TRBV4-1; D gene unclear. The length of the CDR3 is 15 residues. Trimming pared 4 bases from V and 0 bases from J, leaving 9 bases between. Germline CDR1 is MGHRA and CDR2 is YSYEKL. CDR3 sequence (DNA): TGCGCCAGCAGCCCGAGGTTCCCAACTAATGAAAAACTGTTTTTT. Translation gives CASSPRFPTNEKLFF.

The CDR3 spells CASSGQIQETQYF. The DNA for the CDR3 is TGTGCCAGCAGTGGACAGATTCAAGAGACCCAGTACTTC. The chain employs TRBV2 and TRBJ2-5; possible D gene TRBD1, 5 bases. V lost 4 bases to trimming and J lost 2 bases, with 8 bases between them. This CDR3 has 13 residues. Germline V CDR1 and CDR2: SNHLY, FYNNEI.

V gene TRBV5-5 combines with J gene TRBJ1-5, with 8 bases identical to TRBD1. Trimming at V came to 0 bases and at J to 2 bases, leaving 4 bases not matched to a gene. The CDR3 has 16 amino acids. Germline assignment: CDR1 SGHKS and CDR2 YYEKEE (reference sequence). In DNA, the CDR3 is TGTGCCAGCAGCTTGGAGTTGGACAGGGGCAATCAGCCCCAGCATTTT. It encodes CASSLELDRGNQPQHF. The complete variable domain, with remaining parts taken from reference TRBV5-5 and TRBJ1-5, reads DAGVTQSPTHLIKTRGQQVTLRCSPISGHKSVSWYQQVLGQGPQFIFQYYEKEERGRGNFPDRFSARQFPNYSSELNVNALLLGDSALYLCASSLELDRGNQPQHFGDGTRLSIL.

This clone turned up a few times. This CDR3 is CASSPQGRLAEFNEQFF. The CDR3 DNA is TGCGCCAGCAGCCCGCAAGGTAGACTAGCGGAGTTCAATGAGCAGTTCTTC. The chain combines TRBV4-1 with TRBJ2-1; TRBD2 matches at 9 bases. Per germline, CDR1 MGHRA and CDR2 YSYEKL. The CDR3 contains 17 residues. After removal of 4 bases from V and 6 bases from J, the junction contained 13 bases not matched to a gene.

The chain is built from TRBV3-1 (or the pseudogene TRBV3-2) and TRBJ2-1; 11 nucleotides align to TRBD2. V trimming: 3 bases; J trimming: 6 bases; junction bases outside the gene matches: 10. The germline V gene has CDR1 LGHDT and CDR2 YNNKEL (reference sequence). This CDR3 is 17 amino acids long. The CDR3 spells CASSQTVGSGRANEQFF. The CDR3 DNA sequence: TGTGCCAGCAGCCAGACGGTGGGTAGCGGGAGGGCCAATGAGCAGTTCTTC.

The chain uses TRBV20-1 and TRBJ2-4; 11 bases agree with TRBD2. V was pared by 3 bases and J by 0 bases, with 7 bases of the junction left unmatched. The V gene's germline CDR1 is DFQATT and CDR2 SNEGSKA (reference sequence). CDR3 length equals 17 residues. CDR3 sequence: CSASGTSGYKAKNIQYF. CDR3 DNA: TGCAGTGCTAGTGGGACTAGCGGATACAAAGCCAAAAACATTCAGTACTTC.

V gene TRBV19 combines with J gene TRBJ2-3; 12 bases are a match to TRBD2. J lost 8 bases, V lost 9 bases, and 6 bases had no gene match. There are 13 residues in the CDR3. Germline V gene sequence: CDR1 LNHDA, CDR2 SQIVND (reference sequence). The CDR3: CASRLAGEGTQYF. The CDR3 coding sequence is TGTGCCAGCCGACTAGCGGGAGAAGGTACGCAGTATTTT.

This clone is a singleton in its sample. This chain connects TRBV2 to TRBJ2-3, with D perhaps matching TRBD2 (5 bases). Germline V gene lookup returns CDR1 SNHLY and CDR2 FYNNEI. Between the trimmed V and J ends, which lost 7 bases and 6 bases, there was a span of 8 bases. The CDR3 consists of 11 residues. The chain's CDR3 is CASKWEDTQYF. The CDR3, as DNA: TGTGCCAGCAAGTGGGAGGATACGCAGTATTTT.

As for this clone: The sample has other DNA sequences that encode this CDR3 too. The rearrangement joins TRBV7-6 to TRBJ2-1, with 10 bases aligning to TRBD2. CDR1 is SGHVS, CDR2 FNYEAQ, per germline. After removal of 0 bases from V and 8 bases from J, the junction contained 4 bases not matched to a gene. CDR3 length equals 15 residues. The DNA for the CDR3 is TGTGCCAGCAGCTTAGCCGAGCGGGAGGGGGATGAGCAGTTCTTC. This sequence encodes CASSLAEREGDEQFF.

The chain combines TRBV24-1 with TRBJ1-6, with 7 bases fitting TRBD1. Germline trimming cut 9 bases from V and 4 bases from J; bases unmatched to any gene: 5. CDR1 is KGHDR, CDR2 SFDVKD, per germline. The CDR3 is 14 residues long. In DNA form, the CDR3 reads TGTGCCACCCGCCAGGGACAGTATAATTCACCCCTCCACTTT. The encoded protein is CATRQGQYNSPLHF.

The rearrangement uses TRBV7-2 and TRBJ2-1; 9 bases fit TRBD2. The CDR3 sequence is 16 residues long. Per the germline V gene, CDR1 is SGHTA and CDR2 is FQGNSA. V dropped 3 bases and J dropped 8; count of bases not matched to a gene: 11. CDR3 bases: TGTGCCAGCAGCTTCTGGATGGCGGGAGGGTTCGATGAGCAGTTCTTC. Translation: CASSFWMAGGFDEQFF.

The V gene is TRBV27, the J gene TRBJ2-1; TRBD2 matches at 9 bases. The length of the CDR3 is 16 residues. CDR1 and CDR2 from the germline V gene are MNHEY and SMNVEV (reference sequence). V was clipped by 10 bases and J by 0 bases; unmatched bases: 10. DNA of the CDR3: TGTGCCATCAAGCGGGGGGCCTCGAGCTCCTACAATGAGCAGTTCTTC. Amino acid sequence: CAIKRGASSSYNEQFF.

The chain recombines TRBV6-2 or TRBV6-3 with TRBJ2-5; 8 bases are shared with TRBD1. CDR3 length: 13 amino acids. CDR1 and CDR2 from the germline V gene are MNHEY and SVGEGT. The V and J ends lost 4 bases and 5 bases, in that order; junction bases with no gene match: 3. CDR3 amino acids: CASSFNRGETQYF. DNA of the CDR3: TGTGCCAGCAGTTTCAACAGGGGGGAGACCCAGTACTTC.

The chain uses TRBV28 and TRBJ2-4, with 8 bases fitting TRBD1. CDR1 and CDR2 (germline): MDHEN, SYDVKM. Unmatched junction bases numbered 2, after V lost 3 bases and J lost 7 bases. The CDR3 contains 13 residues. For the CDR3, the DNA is TGTGCCAGCAGTTTGACAGGGGTTAACATTCAGTACTTC. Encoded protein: CASSLTGVNIQYF. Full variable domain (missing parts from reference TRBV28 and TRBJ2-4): DVKVTQSSRYLVKRTGEKVFLECVQDMDHENMFWYRQDPGLGLRLIYFSYDVKMKEKGDIPEGYSVSREKKERFSLILESASTNQTSMYLCASSLTGVNIQYFGAGTRLSVL.

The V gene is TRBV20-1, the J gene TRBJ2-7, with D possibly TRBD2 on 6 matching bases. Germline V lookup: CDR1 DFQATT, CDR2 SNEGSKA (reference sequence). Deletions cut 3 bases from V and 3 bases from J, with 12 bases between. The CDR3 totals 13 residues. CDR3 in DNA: TGCAGTGCTAGTGCAGCGGGCTACTACGAGCAGTACTTC. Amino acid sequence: CSASAAGYYEQYF.

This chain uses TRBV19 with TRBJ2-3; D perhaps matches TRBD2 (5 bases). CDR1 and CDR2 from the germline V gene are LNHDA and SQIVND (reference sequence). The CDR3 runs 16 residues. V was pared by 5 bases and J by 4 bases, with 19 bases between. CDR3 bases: TGTGCCAGTAGTCGACGACGTAGCGTCAGTTCAGATACGCAGTATTTT. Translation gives CASSRRRSVSSDTQYF. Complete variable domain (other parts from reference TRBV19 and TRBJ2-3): DGGITQSPKYLFRKEGQNVTLSCEQNLNHDAMYWYRQDPGQGLRLIYYSQIVNDFQKGDIAEGYSVSREKKESFPLTVTSAQKNPTAFYLCASSRRRSVSSDTQYFGPGTRLTVL.

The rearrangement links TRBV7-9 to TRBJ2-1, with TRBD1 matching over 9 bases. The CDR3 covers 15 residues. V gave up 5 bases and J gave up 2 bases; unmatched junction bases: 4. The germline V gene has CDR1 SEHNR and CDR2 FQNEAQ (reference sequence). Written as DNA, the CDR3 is TGTGCCAGCAGCGTGGGACAGGGAACCTACAATGAGCAGTTCTTC. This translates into CASSVGQGTYNEQFF.

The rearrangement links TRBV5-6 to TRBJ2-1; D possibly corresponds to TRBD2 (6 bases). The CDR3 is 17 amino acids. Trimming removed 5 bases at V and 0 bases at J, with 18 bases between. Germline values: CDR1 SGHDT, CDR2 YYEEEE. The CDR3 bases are TGTGCCAGCAGTACCGCGGGACTCCCGAGCTCCTACAATGAGCAGTTCTTC. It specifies CASSTAGLPSSYNEQFF.

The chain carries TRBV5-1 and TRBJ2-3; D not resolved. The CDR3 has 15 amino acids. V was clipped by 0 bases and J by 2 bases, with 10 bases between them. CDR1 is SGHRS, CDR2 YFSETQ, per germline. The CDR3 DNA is TGCGCCAGCAGCTTGGTGAGCTCAAACACAGATACGCAGTATTTT. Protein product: CASSLVSSNTDTQYF.